Sequencing of this TCR beta chain was carried out in a study of glioma-infiltrating T cells after dendritic cell vaccination. CDR1 and CDR2 from the germline V gene are SEHNR and FQNEAQ (reference sequence). The CDR3 spans 12 residues. Trimming removed 2 bases from V and 4 bases from J, with 6 bases in between. The protocol was immunoSEQ multiplex PCR, while the TCRdb copy is restricted to in-frame clones and leaves out a portion. The sample yields about 82,000 clones, about 90% seen once. The chain recombines TRBV7-9 with TRBJ2-7; no firm D call. This TCR was recovered from a human donor with glioblastoma. Sequences were derived from blood, sampled before dendritic cell vaccination. The CDR3 DNA follows: TGTGCCAGCAGCTTAACCAGATACGAGCAGTACTTC. This codes for CASSLTRYEQYF. Based on the CDR3 plus reference TRBV7-9 and TRBJ2-7, the full variable domain is DTGVSQNPRHKITKRGQNVTFRCDPISEHNRLYWYRQTLGQGPEFLTYFQNEAQLEKSRLLSDRFSAERPKGSFSTLEIQRTEQGDSAMYLCASSLTRYEQYFGPGTRLTVT.